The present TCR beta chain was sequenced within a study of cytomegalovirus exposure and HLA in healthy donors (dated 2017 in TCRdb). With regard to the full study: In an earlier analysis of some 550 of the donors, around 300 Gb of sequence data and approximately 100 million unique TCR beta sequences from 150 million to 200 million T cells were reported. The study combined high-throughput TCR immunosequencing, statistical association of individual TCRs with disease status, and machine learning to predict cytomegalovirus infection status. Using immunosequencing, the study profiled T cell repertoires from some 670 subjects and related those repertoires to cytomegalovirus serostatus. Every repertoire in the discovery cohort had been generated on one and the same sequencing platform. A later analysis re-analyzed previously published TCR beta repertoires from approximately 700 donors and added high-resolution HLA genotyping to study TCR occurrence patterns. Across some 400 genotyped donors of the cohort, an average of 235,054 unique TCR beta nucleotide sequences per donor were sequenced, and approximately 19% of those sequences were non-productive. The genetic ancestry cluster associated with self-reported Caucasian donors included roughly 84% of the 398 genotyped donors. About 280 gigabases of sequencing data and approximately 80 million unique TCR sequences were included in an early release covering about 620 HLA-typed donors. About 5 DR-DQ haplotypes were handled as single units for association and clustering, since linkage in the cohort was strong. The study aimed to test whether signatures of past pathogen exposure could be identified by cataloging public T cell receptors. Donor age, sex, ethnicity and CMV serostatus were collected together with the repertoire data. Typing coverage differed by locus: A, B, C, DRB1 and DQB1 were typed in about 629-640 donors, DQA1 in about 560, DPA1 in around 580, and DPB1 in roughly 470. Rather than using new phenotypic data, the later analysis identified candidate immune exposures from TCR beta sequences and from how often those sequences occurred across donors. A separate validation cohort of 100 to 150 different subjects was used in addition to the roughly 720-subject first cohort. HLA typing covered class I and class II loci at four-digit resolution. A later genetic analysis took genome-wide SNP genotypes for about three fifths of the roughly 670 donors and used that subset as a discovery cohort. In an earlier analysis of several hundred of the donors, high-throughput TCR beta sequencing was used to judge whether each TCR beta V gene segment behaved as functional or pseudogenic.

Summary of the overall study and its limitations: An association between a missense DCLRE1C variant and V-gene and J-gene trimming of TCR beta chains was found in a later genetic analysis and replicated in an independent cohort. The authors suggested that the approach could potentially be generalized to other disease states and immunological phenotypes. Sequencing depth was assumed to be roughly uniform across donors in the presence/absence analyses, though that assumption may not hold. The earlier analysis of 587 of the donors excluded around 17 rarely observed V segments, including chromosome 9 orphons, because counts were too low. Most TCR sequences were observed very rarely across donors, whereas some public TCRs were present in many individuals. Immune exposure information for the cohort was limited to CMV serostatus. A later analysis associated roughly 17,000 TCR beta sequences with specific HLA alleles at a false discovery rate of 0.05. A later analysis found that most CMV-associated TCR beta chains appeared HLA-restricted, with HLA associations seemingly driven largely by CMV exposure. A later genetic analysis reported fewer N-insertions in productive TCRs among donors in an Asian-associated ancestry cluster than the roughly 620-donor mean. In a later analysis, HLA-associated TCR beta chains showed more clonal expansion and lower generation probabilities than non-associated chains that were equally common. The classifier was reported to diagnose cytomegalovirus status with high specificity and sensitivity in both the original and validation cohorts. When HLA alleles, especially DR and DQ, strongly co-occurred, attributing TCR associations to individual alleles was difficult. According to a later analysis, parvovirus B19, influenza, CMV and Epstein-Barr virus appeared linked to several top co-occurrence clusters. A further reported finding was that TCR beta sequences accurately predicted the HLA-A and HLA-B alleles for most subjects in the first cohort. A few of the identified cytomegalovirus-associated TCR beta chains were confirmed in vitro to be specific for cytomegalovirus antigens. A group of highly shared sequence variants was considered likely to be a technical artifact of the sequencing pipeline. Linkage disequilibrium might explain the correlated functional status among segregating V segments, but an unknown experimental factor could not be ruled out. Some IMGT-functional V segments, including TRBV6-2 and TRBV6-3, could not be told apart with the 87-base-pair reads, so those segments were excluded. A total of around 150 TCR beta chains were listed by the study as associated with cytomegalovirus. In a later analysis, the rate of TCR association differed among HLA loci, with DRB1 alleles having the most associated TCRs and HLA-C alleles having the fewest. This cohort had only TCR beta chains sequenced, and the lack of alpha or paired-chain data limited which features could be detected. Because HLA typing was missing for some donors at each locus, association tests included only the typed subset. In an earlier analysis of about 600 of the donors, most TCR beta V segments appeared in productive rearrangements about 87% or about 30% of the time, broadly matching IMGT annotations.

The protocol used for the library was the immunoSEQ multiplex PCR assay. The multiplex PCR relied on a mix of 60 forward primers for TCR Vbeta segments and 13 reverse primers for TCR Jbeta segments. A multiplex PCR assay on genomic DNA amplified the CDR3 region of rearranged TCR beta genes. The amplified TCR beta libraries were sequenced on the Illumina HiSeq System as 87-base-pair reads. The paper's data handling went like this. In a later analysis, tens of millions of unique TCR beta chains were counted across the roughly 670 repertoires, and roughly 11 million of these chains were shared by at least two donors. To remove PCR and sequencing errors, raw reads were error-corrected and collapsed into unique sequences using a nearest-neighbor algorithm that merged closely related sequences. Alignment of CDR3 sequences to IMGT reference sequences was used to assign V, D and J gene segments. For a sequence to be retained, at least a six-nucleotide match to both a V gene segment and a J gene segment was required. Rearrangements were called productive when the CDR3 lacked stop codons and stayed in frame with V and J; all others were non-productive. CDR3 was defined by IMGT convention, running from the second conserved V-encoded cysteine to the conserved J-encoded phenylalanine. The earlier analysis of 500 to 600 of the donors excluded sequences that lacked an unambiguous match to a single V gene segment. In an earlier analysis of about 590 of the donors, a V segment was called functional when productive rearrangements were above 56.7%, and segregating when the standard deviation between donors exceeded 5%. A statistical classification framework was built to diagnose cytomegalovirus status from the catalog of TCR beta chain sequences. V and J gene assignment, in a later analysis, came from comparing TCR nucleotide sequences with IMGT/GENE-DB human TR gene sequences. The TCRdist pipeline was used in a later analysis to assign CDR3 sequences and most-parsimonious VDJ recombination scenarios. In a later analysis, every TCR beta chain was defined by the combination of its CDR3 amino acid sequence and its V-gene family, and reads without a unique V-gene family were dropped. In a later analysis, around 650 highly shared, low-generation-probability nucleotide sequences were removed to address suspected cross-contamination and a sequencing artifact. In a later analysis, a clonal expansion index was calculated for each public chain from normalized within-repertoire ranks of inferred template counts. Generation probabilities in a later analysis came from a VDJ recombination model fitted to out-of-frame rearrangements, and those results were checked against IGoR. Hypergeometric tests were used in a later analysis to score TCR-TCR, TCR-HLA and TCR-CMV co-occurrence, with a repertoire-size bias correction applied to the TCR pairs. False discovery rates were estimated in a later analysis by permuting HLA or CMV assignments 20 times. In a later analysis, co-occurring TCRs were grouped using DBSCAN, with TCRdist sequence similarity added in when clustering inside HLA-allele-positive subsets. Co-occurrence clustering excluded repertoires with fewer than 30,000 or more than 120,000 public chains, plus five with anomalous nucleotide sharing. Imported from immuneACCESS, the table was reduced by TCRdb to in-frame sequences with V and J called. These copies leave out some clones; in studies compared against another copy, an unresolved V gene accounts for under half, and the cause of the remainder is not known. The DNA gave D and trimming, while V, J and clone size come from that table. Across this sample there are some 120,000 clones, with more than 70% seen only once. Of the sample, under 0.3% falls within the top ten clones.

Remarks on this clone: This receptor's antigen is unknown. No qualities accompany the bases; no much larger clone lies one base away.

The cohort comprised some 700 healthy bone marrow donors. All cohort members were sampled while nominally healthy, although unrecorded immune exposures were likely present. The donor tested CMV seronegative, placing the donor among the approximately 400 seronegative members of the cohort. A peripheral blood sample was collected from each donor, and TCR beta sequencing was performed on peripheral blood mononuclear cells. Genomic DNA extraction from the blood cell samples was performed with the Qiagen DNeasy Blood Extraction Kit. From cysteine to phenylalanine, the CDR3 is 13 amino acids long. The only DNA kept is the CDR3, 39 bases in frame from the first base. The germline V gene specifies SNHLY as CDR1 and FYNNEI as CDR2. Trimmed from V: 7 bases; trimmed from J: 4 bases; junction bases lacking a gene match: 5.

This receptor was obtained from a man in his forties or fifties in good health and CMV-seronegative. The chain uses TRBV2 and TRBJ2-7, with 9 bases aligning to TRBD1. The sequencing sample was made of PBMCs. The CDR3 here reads CASKGTGYYEQYF. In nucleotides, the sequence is TGTGCCAGCAAAGGGACAGGGTATTACGAGCAGTACTTC.